Listed here are 3 T cell receptor beta chains from one sample, sequenced in a study of somatic mutations in cytotoxic T cells in rheumatoid arthritis. TCRdb's table, derived via immunoSEQ multiplex PCR, lists solely in-frame clones and lacks some. There are 4,000 to 4,500 clones in the sample; approximately 80% occur only once, and 7% lies in the top ten. The sequenced sample consisted of CD8+ T cells sorted from blood. These receptor sequences come from an adult with rheumatoid arthritis.

The genes are TRBV19 and TRBJ1-1; tentative D call: TRBD1 (5 bases). The CDR3 sequence is 15 residues long. Deletions cut 5 bases from V and 1 base from J, with 14 bases between. Per the germline V gene, CDR1 is LNHDA and CDR2 is SQIVND (reference sequence). The CDR3 sequence is CASSSRDGPNTEAFF. Here the CDR3 DNA reads TGTGCCAGTAGTTCCCGGGACGGACCGAACACTGAAGCTTTCTTT.

V usage is TRBV7-9 and J usage is TRBJ1-1; D is unresolved. The germline V gene has CDR1 SEHNR and CDR2 FQNEAQ (reference sequence). This CDR3 contains 15 residues. V lost 4 bases and J lost 2, with 14 bases in between. CDR3 amino acids: CASSSLRVKNTEAFF. The CDR3 region has the DNA TGTGCCAGCAGCTCCCTTCGAGTCAAAAACACTGAAGCTTTCTTT.

A few counts support this clone. In nucleotides, the CDR3 is TGTGCCACCAGCAGAGGAGTCCCTACAGGGGCCAACGTCCTGACTTTC. Amino acids: CATSRGVPTGANVLTF. The J gene is TRBJ2-6, the V gene TRBV15, with D unresolved. CDR1 LNHNV and CDR2 YYDKDF come from the germline V gene (reference sequence). Trimming removed 1 base from V and 4 bases from J, with 11 bases in between. The CDR3 is 16 residues long.